The 8 T cell receptor beta chains reported below all come from one sample, sequenced in a study of blood T cell repertoires in COVID-19. The table came from immunoSEQ multiplex PCR; TCRdb's copy has only in-frame clones and leaves some out. The sample comprises 100,000 to 150,000 clones, around 83% of which are singletons, and more than 9.5% rests with the top ten. Sequenced: peripheral blood. The receptors derive from a man aged 40-49 years with active or convalescent COVID-19.

Here the CDR3 DNA reads TGCGCCAGCAGCCACCAGGGGCTAGGCGAGGATACGCAGTATTTT. Translating it yields CASSHQGLGEDTQYF. This chain links TRBV4-3 with TRBJ2-3; a possible D gene is TRBD1 (6 bases). The V and J ends lost 3 bases and 6 bases respectively, with 16 bases between them. There are 15 residues in the CDR3. Germline values: CDR1 LGHNA, CDR2 YSLEER.

This chain connects TRBV10-3 to TRBJ2-7; TRBD1 matches at 9 bases. This CDR3 has 15 residues. V trimming: 3 bases; J trimming: 6 bases; junction bases outside the gene matches: 9. Germline V gene sequence: CDR1 ENHRY, CDR2 SYGVKD. In DNA, the CDR3 is TGTGCCATCAGTGATGAGGTGTTGACAGGGGGCGAGCAGTACTTC. Translated: CAISDEVLTGGEQYF.

V usage is TRBV29-1 and J usage is TRBJ2-1; possibly TRBD1 for D (6 bases). CDR1 and CDR2 from the germline V gene are SQVTM and ANQGSEA. V lost 4 bases and J 4 bases, leaving 14 bases between the germline ends. This CDR3 is built from 14 residues. CDR3 residues: CSVGPEGGYNEQFF. The CDR3 DNA sequence: TGCAGCGTTGGCCCCGAAGGGGGATACAATGAGCAGTTCTTC.

This chain uses TRBV30 with TRBJ1-4; D gene ambiguous. The germline V and J ends were trimmed by 7 bases and 7 bases, with 13 bases remaining between them. The germline V gene has CDR1 GTSNPN and CDR2 SVGIG (reference sequence). The CDR3 runs to 12 residues. The CDR3 bases are TGTGCCTTTGAGGCGGGAGGTGAAAAACTGTTTTTT. Translating gives CAFEAGGEKLFF. The full variable domain, completed using reference TRBV30 and TRBJ1-4, is SQTIHQWPATLVQPVGSPLSLECTVEGTSNPNLYWYRQAAGRGLQLLFYSVGIGQISSEVPQNLSASRPQDRQFILSSKKLLLSDSGFYLCAFEAGGEKLFFGSGTQLSVL.

The rearrangement uses TRBV4-3 and TRBJ1-2; a possible D gene is TRBD1 (6 bases). Germline V gives CDR1 LGHNA, CDR2 YSLEER. This CDR3 has 13 residues. Trimming stripped 2 bases from V and 5 bases from J, with 9 bases between. CDR3 sequence: CASSQNQGYGYTF. The CDR3, as DNA: TGCGCCAGCAGCCAAAATCAGGGGTATGGCTACACCTTC.

The CDR3 DNA follows: TGTGCCAGCAGAGACAACGGTTTGGGGCGCGGCACTGAAGCTTTCTTT. Translation gives CASRDNGLGRGTEAFF. This sequence joins TRBV27 and TRBJ1-1; maybe TRBD1 (5 bases). Per germline, CDR1 MNHEY and CDR2 SMNVEV (reference sequence). V shed 6 bases and J shed 4 bases, with 21 bases lying between them. This CDR3 is 16 amino acids long.

The chain links TRBV5-1 to TRBJ1-6; D is unresolved. The V end was cut by 4 bases, the J end by 5 bases, with 13 bases between. Germline CDR1 reads SGHRS; CDR2 reads YFSETQ. This CDR3 region has 15 residues. CDR3 sequence (DNA): TGCGCCAGCAGCCCGGGGAGGGCCGATAATTCACCCCTCCACTTT. Residues: CASSPGRADNSPLHF.

The chain joins TRBV28 to TRBJ1-1; D unresolved. This CDR3 region has 12 residues. The germline gives CDR1 MDHEN, CDR2 SYDVKM. The CDR3 sequence is CVLHTFNTEAFF. In DNA, the CDR3 is TGTGTTTTACACACCTTCAACACTGAAGCTTTCTTT.